Following are 22 T cell receptor beta chains from one sample sequenced in a study of OX40 agonist ivuxolimab in advanced cancers. Clones were sequenced by immunoSEQ multiplex PCR, and TCRdb holds only the in-frame ones, with some missing. This sample has roughly 89,000 clones, with 84% found just once. This specimen consisted of CD4+ or CD8+ T cells sorted from blood, obtained in a trial of the OX40 agonist ivuxolimab. The receptors derive from an adult with an advanced solid tumor such as melanoma, head and neck, liver or kidney cancer.

The chain has TRBV5-1 and TRBJ2-3; 14 bases line up with TRBD2. V lost 3 bases and J lost 6; bases outside the gene matches: 3. Germline-derived CDR1 and CDR2 are SGHRS and YFSETQ. CDR3 length: 15 residues. The chain's CDR3 is CASSSGLAGVDTQYF. Written as DNA, the CDR3 is TGCGCCAGCAGCTCGGGACTAGCGGGGGTGGATACGCAGTATTTT.

The chain employs TRBV7-2 and TRBJ2-4; D remains ambiguous. V was trimmed by 3 bases and J by 7 bases, leaving 10 bases between them. This CDR3 has 13 residues. Germline V gene lookup returns CDR1 SGHTA and CDR2 FQGNSA. The CDR3 reads CASSFEVGNIQYF. CDR3 DNA: TGTGCCAGCAGCTTTGAAGTTGGGAACATTCAGTACTTC.

The J gene is TRBJ1-2, the V gene TRBV29-1; no firm D call. Germline V gene lookup returns CDR1 SQVTM and CDR2 ANQGSEA. The CDR3 is 14 residues long. V lost 6 bases to trimming and J lost 3 bases, with 17 bases between them. The CDR3 nucleotides are TGCAGCGTGGCCAGAGGGTCAAACGACTATGGCTACACCTTC. Translated: CSVARGSNDYGYTF.

The rearrangement joins TRBV10-1 to TRBJ1-1; possible D gene TRBD1, 5 bases. The CDR3 is made up of 14 amino acids. Per germline, CDR1 WNHNN and CDR2 SYGVQD (reference sequence). V shed 3 bases and J shed 4 bases, with 12 bases lying between them. The CDR3 loop reads CASSENRLATEAFF. CDR3 nucleotide sequence: TGCGCCAGCAGTGAAAACAGGTTGGCCACTGAAGCTTTCTTT.

The CDR3, as DNA: TGTGCCAGCAGCTTGAACAGGGCGTCACAAGAGACCCAGTACTTC. Residues: CASSLNRASQETQYF. The gene calls are TRBV5-4 and TRBJ2-5; tentative D call: TRBD1 (6 bases). The CDR3 sequence is 15 residues long. Trimming took off 1 base at V and 2 bases at J, with 12 bases between the two ends. Germline CDR1 is SGHNT and CDR2 is YYREEE (reference sequence).

The chain links TRBV28 to TRBJ2-2; a weak D match, TRBD2 (6 bases). CDR1 and CDR2 (germline): MDHEN, SYDVKM. The CDR3 consists of 16 residues. Trimming pared 5 bases from V and 5 bases from J, leaving 18 bases between. CDR3 loop: CASSLRGIIRTGELFF. CDR3 nucleotides: TGTGCCAGCAGTCTGCGGGGCATTATACGGACCGGGGAGCTGTTTTTT. Full variable domain (remainder filled in from reference TRBV28 and TRBJ2-2): DVKVTQSSRYLVKRTGEKVFLECVQDMDHENMFWYRQDPGLGLRLIYFSYDVKMKEKGDIPEGYSVSREKKERFSLILESASTNQTSMYLCASSLRGIIRTGELFFGEGSRLTVL.

The chain has TRBV7-5 and TRBJ1-3; the DNA was not compared with TRBD1, the D call given in the table. TRBV7-5 is an annotated pseudogene. There are 14 residues in the CDR3. CDR3 residues: CVRSWTGAGNTIYF. DNA of the CDR3: TGTGTCAGAAGCTGGACAGGGGCTGGAAACACCATATATTTT.

The chain links TRBV7-2 to TRBJ2-2; TRBD2 matches at 16 bases. In germline, CDR1 is SGHTA, CDR2 FQGNSA. V was pared by 4 bases and J by 6 bases, with 5 bases of the junction left unmatched. This CDR3 has 17 residues. For the CDR3, the DNA is TGTGCCAGCAGCTCGCTCGGGACTAGCGGGGGGGCCGGGGAGCTGTTTTTT. This gives the protein CASSSLGTSGGAGELFF.

This chain uses TRBV28 with TRBJ1-5; D may be TRBD1 (5 bases). CDR1 and CDR2 from the germline V gene are MDHEN and SYDVKM. V lost 4 bases to trimming and J lost 6 bases, with 13 bases between them. The CDR3 contains 14 residues. CDR3 DNA sequence: TGTGCCAGCAGTTCGACGGGGGAATCTCAGCCCCAGCATTTT. Its protein is CASSSTGESQPQHF.

The chain has TRBV19 and TRBJ1-4; D is unresolved. In germline, CDR1 is LNHDA, CDR2 SQIVND (reference sequence). The CDR3 sequence is 18 residues long. Trimming stripped 5 bases from V and 5 bases from J, with 24 bases between. The CDR3 spells CASSPLSSQTSWNEKLFF. As DNA, the CDR3 is TGTGCCAGTAGTCCCCTTAGCTCCCAGACCAGTTGGAATGAAAAACTGTTTTTT.

The chain is built from TRBV6-4 and TRBJ1-2, with D perhaps matching TRBD1 (5 bases). CDR1 and CDR2 (germline): MRHNA, SNTAGT. The CDR3 totals 15 residues. Trimming removed 3 bases at V and 0 bases at J, with 11 bases between. As DNA, the CDR3 is TGTGCCAGCAGTGAGAGACAGACATCTAACTATGGCTACACCTTC. This gives the protein CASSERQTSNYGYTF.

The rearrangement joins TRBV7-3 to TRBJ2-2, with 9 nucleotides matching TRBD1. Unmatched junction bases numbered 3, after V lost 5 bases and J lost 5 bases. Germline V gene data show CDR1 as SGHTA and CDR2 as FQGTGA. This CDR3 has 14 residues. Here the CDR3 DNA reads TGTGCCAGCAGCCCCGGGACAGGGACCGGGGAGCTGTTTTTT. Translating gives CASSPGTGTGELFF.

The chain uses TRBV9 and TRBJ2-2, with TRBD1 identical over 10 bases. V shed 5 bases, J shed 13 bases, and the junction held 5 bases outside the gene matches. This CDR3 spans 12 amino acids. Germline V gives CDR1 SGDLS, CDR2 YYNGEE. For the CDR3, the DNA is TGTGCCAGCAGGAGGGACAGGGGAGGGCTGTTTTTT. It codes for CASRRDRGGLFF.

CDR3 region: CTSSHRAPGGYGYTF. CDR3 coding DNA: TGCACCAGCAGCCATAGGGCCCCAGGAGGCTATGGCTACACCTTC. The V gene is TRBV1, the J gene TRBJ1-2. TRBV1 counts as a pseudogene. CDR3 length: 15 amino acids.

The chain links TRBV27 to TRBJ1-5; unclear D gene. Germline V gene sequence: CDR1 MNHEY, CDR2 SMNVEV (reference sequence). The CDR3 covers 15 residues. Between the trimmed V and J ends, which lost 3 bases and 0 bases, there was a span of 9 bases. CDR3 amino acids: CASSFNSYSNQPQHF. The CDR3, as DNA: TGTGCCAGCAGTTTCAACAGCTATAGCAATCAGCCCCAGCATTTT.

V usage is TRBV27 and J usage is TRBJ1-6, with a weak D call TRBD1 (5 bases). CDR1 and CDR2 from the germline V gene are MNHEY and SMNVEV (reference sequence). The CDR3 runs to 13 residues. With 5 bases removed from V and 12 bases from J, the gap between germline ends came to 14 bases. CDR3: CASSLERGGPLHF. CDR3 nucleotide sequence: TGTGCCAGCAGTCTCGAGAGGGGAGGACCCCTCCACTTT.

V usage is TRBV20-1 and J usage is TRBJ2-1; D is undetermined. The CDR3 is 10 residues long. CDR1 and CDR2 from the germline V gene are DFQATT and SNEGSKA (reference sequence). V was clipped by 5 bases and J by 6 bases, with 5 bases between them. CDR3: CSAPINEQFF. The DNA for the CDR3 is TGCAGTGCTCCGATCAATGAGCAGTTCTTC.

The CDR3 sequence is CASSLTSGEYNEQFF. In DNA, the CDR3 is TGTGCCAGCAGCTTAACTAGCGGGGAGTACAATGAGCAGTTCTTC. The chain has TRBV7-2 and TRBJ2-1; 10 bases are shared with TRBD2. V trimming: 2 bases; J trimming: 4 bases; junction bases outside the gene matches: 2. Germline V gene lookup returns CDR1 SGHTA and CDR2 FQGNSA. The CDR3 contains 15 residues.

CDR3 nucleotides: TGTGCCAGGAGCACACGGTCGGGGGGCTACACCTTC. Amino acids: CARSTRSGGYTF. This chain links TRBV2 with TRBJ1-2; D unclear. The CDR3 spans 12 residues. Germline CDR1 and CDR2: SNHLY and FYNNEI. Trimming removed 9 bases at V and 8 bases at J, with 16 bases between.

The chain joins TRBV19 to TRBJ1-1; 8 bases match TRBD1. Germline trimming cut 3 bases from V and 0 bases from J; bases unmatched to any gene: 9. This CDR3 spans 17 amino acids. Germline V lookup: CDR1 LNHDA, CDR2 SQIVND (reference sequence). CDR3 protein: CASSIEGDRLMNTEAFF. CDR3 sequence (DNA): TGTGCCAGTAGTATTGAAGGGGACAGGCTGATGAACACTGAAGCTTTCTTT.

This clone was observed a single time. Germline and junction disagree at one end, which may indicate a read error. The chain employs TRBV19 and TRBJ1-5; perhaps TRBD1 as D (6 bases). CDR1 and CDR2 from the germline V gene are LNHDA and SQIVND (reference sequence). The CDR3 runs 14 residues. This chain's CDR3 is CASSVDRWGQPQHF. CDR3 bases: TGTGCCAGTAGTGTAGACAGGTGGGGGCAGCCCCAGCATTTT.

The chain couples TRBV20-1 to TRBJ2-7, with no clear D. V lost 3 bases to trimming and J lost 3 bases, with 6 bases between them. The CDR3 is made up of 11 amino acids. CDR1 DFQATT and CDR2 SNEGSKA come from the germline V gene (reference sequence). CDR3 coding DNA: TGCAGTGCTAGTGATAACTACGAGCAGTACTTC. Translated: CSASDNYEQYF.